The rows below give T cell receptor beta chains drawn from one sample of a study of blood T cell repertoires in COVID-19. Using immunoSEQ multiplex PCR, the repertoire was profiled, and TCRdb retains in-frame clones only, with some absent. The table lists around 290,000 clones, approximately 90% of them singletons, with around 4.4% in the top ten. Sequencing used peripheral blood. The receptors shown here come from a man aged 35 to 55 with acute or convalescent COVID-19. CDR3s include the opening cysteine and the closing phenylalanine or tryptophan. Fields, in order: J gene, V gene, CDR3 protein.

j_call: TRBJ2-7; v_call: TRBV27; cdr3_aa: CASSKIQGSHEQYF
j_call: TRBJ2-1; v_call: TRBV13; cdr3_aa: CASSFTASGGFGNEQFF
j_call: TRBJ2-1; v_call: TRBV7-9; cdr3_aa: CASSPGLAGYNEQFF
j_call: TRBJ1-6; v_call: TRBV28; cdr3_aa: CASSLRYNSPLHF
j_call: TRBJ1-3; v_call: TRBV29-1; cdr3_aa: CSVETGGLSGNTIYF
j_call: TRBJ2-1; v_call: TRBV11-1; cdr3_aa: CASSIRLDNEQFF
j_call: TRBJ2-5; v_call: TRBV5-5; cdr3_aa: CASSLVLDSAWTQYF
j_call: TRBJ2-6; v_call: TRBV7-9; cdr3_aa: CASSLEGPTSGANVLTF
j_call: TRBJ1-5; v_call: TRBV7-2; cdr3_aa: CASSFYTGGGNQPQHF
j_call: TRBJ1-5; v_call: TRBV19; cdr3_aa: CASSMGHKQPQHF
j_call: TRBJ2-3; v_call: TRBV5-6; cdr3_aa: CASSFRTVGTGPNTQYF
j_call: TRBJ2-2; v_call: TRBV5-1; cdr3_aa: CASSFRTYTGELFF
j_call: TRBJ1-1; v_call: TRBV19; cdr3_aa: CASSIVGGGEAFF
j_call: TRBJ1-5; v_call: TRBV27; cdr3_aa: CASSLSGTGEQPQHF
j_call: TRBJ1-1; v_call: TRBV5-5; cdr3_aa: CASSRRGGEYTEAFF
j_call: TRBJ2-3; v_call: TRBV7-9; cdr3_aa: CASSPGRGPTDTQYF
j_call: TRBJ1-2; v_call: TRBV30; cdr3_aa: CAWSVRGGLVDGYTF
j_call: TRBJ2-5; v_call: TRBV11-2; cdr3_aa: CASSFTLLPGGRKTQYF